The 13 T cell receptor beta chains presented below share a single source sample, sequenced in a study of T cells after yellow fever vaccination. One entry per CDR3 protein, called by TCRdb with MiXCR from the 5' RACE reads. The repertoire holds around 330,000 distinct CDR3 sequences, with around 3.9% as singletons. The sequenced sample was PBMCs, obtained on the day of the yellow fever booster vaccination. The source is a man aged 18 to 35 who received the YFV17D yellow fever vaccine.

This clonotype has a count of ten or more. The chain links TRBV10-3 to TRBJ2-7, with a tentative D call TRBD2 (5 bases). Deletions cut 6 bases from V and 5 bases from J, with 11 bases between. The CDR3 sequence is 12 residues long. Germline assignment: CDR1 ENHRY and CDR2 SYGVKD. CDR3 region: CAISRESHEQYF. The CDR3 nucleotides are TGTGCCATCAGCCGGGAATCCCACGAGCAGTACTTC.

The sample holds a few counts of this clonotype. The chain joins TRBV28 to TRBJ1-4; D remains unclear. With 7 bases removed from V and 8 bases from J, the gap between germline ends came to 17 bases. The CDR3 length is 14 residues. Germline V CDR1 and CDR2: MDHEN, SYDVKM. The CDR3 sequence is CASTTPLYREKLFF. For the CDR3, the DNA is TGTGCCAGCACCACCCCCCTTTACCGGGAAAAACTGTTTTTT.

Many counts were recorded for this clonotype. The gene calls are TRBV10-3 and TRBJ2-5; perhaps TRBD2 as D (6 bases). Per the germline V gene, CDR1 is ENHRY and CDR2 is SYGVKD. Between the trimmed V and J ends, which lost 6 bases and 3 bases, there was a span of 14 bases. This CDR3 region has 14 residues. CDR3 amino acids: CAIRGDAGKETQYF. The CDR3 DNA sequence: TGTGCCATCAGGGGAGATGCGGGGAAAGAGACCCAGTACTTC.

The CDR3 protein is CASSRTGGFYSNQPQHF. The CDR3 DNA reads as TGTGCCAGCAGCCGGACAGGGGGCTTTTATAGCAATCAGCCCCAGCATTTT. The chain employs TRBV28 and TRBJ1-5, with 11 positions matching TRBD1. In germline, CDR1 is MDHEN, CDR2 SYDVKM. After removal of 6 bases from V and 0 bases from J, the junction contained 7 bases not matched to a gene. This CDR3 spans 17 amino acids.

Concerning this clonotype: The junction and the germline gene differ at one end; a read error may be behind it. This chain links TRBV12-3 or TRBV12-4 with TRBJ2-5, with 7 bases lining up with TRBD1. There are 12 residues in the CDR3. The CDR3 reads CASSPGQATRDF. The CDR3, as DNA: TGTGCCAGCAGTCCAGGACAGGCTACTAGGGACTTC.

The table lists this clonotype with many counts. The rearrangement links TRBV5-1 to TRBJ2-6; D not certain. The germline V and J ends were trimmed by 3 bases and 0 bases, with 7 bases remaining between them. This CDR3 has 15 residues. Germline V gene data show CDR1 as SGHRS and CDR2 as YFSETQ. CDR3 in amino acids: CASSSENSGANVLTF. CDR3 DNA: TGCGCCAGCAGCTCAGAAAACTCTGGGGCCAACGTCCTGACTTTC. The variable domain in full, completed from reference TRBV5-1 and TRBJ2-6, reads KAGVTQTPRYLIKTRGQQVTLSCSPISGHRSVSWYQQTPGQGLQFLFEYFSETQRNKGNFPGRFSGRQFSNSRSEMNVSTLELGDSALYLCASSSENSGANVLTFGAGSRLTVL.

This clonotype was counted only a few times. The V call is TRBV2, the J call TRBJ1-2; TRBD1 aligns across 8 bases. After removal of 9 bases from V and 7 bases from J, the junction contained 7 bases not matched to a gene. CDR3 length equals 12 residues. Germline V gene data show CDR1 as SNHLY and CDR2 as FYNNEI. The CDR3 DNA reads as TGTGCCAGTCACAGGGGGTCCGGTGGCTACACCTTC. Its translation is CASHRGSGGYTF.

Many counts were recorded for this clonotype. The genes are TRBV4-3 and TRBJ2-3; TRBD2 aligns across 8 bases. The ends lost 2 bases at V and 5 bases at J; junction bases unmatched: 9. This CDR3 spans 16 amino acids. The germline gives CDR1 LGHNA, CDR2 YSLEER. The CDR3 protein is CASSQRGGPVKDTQYF. CDR3 bases: TGCGCCAGCAGCCAACGGGGGGGCCCTGTCAAAGATACGCAGTATTTT.

In this sample, this clonotype turned up many times. This sequence joins TRBV7-2 and TRBJ2-5; 13 nucleotides agree with TRBD2. There are 17 residues in the CDR3. Germline V gene sequence: CDR1 SGHTA, CDR2 FQGNSA. Trimming took 1 base from V and 5 from J; bases not matched to a gene: 7. CDR3 sequence reads: CASSLGRLAGGWETQYF. CDR3 sequence (DNA): TGTGCCAGCAGCTTAGGCAGACTAGCGGGGGGCTGGGAGACCCAGTACTTC.

This chain links TRBV20-1 with TRBJ2-7; 11 nucleotides line up with TRBD1. The CDR3 is 14 amino acids. Looked up from germline, CDR1 is DFQATT and CDR2 is SNEGSKA (reference sequence). Trimming cost V 6 bases and J 0 bases; bases outside gene matches: 4. The CDR3 DNA reads TGCAGTGCAACCGGGACAGGGGGCTCCTACGAGCAGTACTTC. Protein product: CSATGTGGSYEQYF.

This clonotype was recorded many times. V is TRBV5-1 and J is TRBJ1-1; 10 bases fit TRBD1. V shed 4 bases and J 4 bases; nucleotides not matched to a gene: 1. CDR3 length equals 13 residues. Germline loops: CDR1 SGHRS, CDR2 YFSETQ. The CDR3 here is CASSRDRGTEAFF. Here the CDR3 DNA reads TGCGCCAGCAGCAGGGACAGGGGCACTGAAGCTTTCTTT.

This clonotype was recorded a few times. J is TRBJ2-1 and V is TRBV11-2; D remains unclear. V lost 1 base to trimming and J lost 8 bases, with 12 bases between them. Germline loops: CDR1 SGHAT, CDR2 FQNNGV. The CDR3 is made up of 14 amino acids. The DNA of the CDR3 is TGTGCCAGCAGCTTAGTGAGGCGGTTGCATGAGCAGTTCTTC. Translating it yields CASSLVRRLHEQFF.

The chain links TRBV24-1 to TRBJ2-1; D might be TRBD2 (6 bases). With 3 bases removed from V and 3 bases from J, the gap between germline ends came to 8 bases. Germline values: CDR1 KGHDR, CDR2 SFDVKD. CDR3 size: 14 residues. The CDR3 region is CATSDMEGYNEQFF. CDR3 DNA sequence: TGTGCCACCAGTGATATGGAGGGCTACAATGAGCAGTTCTTC.